This T cell receptor (beta chain) derives from a study of blood T cell repertoires in COVID-19. Using immunoSEQ multiplex PCR, the repertoire was profiled, and TCRdb retains in-frame clones only, with some absent. This table has over 300,000 clones, about nine tenths appearing once. Individuals aged roughly 18 to 95 years were recruited from roughly 23 US areas. Germline lookup yields CDR1 MGHRA and CDR2 YSYEKL. The CDR3 covers 15 residues. V dropped 4 bases and J dropped 5; count of bases not matched to a gene: 8. The rearrangement joins TRBV4-1 to TRBJ1-2; 9 bases are a match to TRBD1. The source material was PBMCs or T cells enriched from blood (not recorded which). This receptor was obtained from a woman between 40 and 50 years old who had recovered from COVID-19. This CDR3 reads CASSPLQGARYGYTF. CDR3 DNA: TGCGCCAGCAGCCCCTTACAGGGGGCGCGATATGGCTACACCTTC.